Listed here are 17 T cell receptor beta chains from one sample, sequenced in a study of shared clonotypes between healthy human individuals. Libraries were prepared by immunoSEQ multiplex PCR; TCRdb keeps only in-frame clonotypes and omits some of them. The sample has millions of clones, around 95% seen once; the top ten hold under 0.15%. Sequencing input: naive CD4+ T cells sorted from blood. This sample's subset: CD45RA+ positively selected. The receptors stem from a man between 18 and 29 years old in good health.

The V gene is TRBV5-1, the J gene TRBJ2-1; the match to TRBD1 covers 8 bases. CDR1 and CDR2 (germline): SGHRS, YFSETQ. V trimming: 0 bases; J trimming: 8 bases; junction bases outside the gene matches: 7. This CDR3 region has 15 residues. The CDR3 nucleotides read TGCGCCAGCAGCTTGGGCCAGGGGGCGAGCGATGAGCAGTTCTTC. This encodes CASSLGQGASDEQFF.

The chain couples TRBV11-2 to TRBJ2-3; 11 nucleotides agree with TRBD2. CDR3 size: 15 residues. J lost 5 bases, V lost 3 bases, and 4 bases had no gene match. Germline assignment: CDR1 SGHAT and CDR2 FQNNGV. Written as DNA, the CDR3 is TGTGCCAGCAGCTTCTTAGCGGGAGGGGTAGATACGCAGTATTTT. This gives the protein CASSFLAGGVDTQYF. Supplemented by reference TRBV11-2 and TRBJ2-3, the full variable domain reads EAGVAQSPRYKIIEKRQSVAFWCNPISGHATLYWYQQILGQGPKLLIQFQNNGVVDDSQLPKDRFSAERLKGVDSTLKIQPAKLEDSAVYLCASSFLAGGVDTQYFGPGTRLTVL.

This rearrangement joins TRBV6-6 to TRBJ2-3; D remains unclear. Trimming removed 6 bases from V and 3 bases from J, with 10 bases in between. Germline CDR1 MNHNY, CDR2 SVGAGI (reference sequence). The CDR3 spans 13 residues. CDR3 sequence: CASRKISTDTQYF. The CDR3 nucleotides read TGTGCCAGCAGAAAAATTTCTACAGATACGCAGTATTTT.

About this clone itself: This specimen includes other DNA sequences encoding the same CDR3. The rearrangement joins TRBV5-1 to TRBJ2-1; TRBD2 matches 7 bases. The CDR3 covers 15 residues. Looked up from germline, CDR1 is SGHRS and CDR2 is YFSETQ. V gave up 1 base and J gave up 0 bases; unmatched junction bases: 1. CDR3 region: CASSLLAASYNEQFF. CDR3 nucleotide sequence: TGCGCCAGCAGCTTGCTAGCGGCCTCCTACAATGAGCAGTTCTTC. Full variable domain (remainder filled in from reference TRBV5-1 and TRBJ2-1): KAGVTQTPRYLIKTRGQQVTLSCSPISGHRSVSWYQQTPGQGLQFLFEYFSETQRNKGNFPGRFSGRQFSNSRSEMNVSTLELGDSALYLCASSLLAASYNEQFFGPGTRLTVL.

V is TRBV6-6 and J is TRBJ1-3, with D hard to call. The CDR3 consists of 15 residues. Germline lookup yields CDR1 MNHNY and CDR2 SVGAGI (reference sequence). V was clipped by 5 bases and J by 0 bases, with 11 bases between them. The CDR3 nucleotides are TGTGCCAGCAGTATAACAGCGTACTCTGGAAACACCATATATTTT. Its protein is CASSITAYSGNTIYF.

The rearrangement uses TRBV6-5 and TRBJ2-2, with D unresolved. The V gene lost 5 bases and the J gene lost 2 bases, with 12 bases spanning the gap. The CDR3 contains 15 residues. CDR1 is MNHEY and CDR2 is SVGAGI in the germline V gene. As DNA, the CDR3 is TGTGCCAGCAGTCCGCCGCGGAGTAACACCGGGGAGCTGTTTTTT. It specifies CASSPPRSNTGELFF.

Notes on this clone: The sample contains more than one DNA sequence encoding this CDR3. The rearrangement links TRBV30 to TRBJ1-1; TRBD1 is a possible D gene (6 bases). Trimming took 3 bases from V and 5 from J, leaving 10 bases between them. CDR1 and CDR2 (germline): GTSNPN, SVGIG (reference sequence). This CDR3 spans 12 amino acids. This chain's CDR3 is CAWSTTGTEAFF. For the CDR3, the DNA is TGTGCCTGGAGCACAACAGGGACTGAAGCTTTCTTT. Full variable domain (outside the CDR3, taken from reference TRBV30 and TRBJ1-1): SQTIHQWPATLVQPVGSPLSLECTVEGTSNPNLYWYRQAAGRGLQLLFYSVGIGQISSEVPQNLSASRPQDRQFILSSKKLLLSDSGFYLCAWSTTGTEAFFGQGTRLTVV.

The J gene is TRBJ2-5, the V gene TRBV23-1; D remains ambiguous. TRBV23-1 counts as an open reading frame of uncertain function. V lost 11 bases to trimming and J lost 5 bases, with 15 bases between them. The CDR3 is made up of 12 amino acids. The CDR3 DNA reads TGCGCCGTCAGTTTAGATCTGGAGACCCAGTACTTC. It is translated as CAVSLDLETQYF.

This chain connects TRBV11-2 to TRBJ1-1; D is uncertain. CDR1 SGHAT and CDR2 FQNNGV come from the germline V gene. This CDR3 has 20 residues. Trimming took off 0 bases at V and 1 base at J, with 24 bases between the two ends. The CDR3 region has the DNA TGTGCCAGCAGCTTAGAGGCCCGGAGGGTGAGGACGCGAGCGAACACTGAAGCTTTCTTT. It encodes CASSLEARRVRTRANTEAFF.

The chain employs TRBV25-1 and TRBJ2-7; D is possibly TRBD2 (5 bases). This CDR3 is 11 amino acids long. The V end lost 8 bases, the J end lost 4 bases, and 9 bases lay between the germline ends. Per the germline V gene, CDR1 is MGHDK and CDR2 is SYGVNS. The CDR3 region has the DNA TGTGCCAGCCGGTCGGGGTACGAGCAGTACTTC. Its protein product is CASRSGYEQYF.

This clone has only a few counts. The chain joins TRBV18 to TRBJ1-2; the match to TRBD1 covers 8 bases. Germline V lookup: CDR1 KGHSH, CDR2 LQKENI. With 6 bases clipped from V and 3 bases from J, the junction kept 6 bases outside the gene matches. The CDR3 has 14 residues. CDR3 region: CASSLRGHDYGYTF. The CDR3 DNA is TGTGCCAGCTCCCTCAGGGGGCATGACTATGGCTACACCTTC.

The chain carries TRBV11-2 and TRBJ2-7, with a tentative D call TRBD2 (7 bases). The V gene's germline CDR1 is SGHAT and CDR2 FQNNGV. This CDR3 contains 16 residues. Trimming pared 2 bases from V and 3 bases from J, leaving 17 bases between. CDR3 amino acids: CASSLTGGRELYEQYF. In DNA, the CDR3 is TGTGCCAGCAGCTTAACGGGGGGCAGGGAGCTCTACGAGCAGTACTTC.

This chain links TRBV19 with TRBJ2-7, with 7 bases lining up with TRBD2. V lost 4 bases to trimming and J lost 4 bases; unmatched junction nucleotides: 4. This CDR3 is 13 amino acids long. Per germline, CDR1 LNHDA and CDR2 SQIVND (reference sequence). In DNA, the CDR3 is TGTGCCAGTAGTAGCCGGGGAGGGTACGAGCAGTACTTC. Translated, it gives CASSSRGGYEQYF.

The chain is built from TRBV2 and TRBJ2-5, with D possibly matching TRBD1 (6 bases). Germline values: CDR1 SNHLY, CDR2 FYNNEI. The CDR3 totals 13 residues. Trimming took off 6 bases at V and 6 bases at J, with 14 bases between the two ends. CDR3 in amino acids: CASSGQTLKTQYF. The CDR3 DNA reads TGTGCCAGCAGCGGACAGACCCTTAAGACCCAGTACTTC.

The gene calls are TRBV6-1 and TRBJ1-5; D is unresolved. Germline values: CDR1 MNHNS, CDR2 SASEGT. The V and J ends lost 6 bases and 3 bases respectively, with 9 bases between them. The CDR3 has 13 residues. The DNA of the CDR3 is TGTGCCAGCAGCTCGACTCTCAATCAGCCCCAGCATTTT. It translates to CASSSTLNQPQHF.

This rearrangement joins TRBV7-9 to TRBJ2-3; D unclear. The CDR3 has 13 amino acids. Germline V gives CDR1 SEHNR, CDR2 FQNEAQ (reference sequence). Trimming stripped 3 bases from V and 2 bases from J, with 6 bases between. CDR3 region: CASSFSDTDTQYF. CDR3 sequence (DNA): TGTGCCAGCAGCTTTTCCGACACAGATACGCAGTATTTT.

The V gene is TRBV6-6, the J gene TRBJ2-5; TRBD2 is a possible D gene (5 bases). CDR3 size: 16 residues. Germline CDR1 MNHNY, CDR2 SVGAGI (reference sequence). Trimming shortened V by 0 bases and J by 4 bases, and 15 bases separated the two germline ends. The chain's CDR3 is CASSYSKPSGIETQYF. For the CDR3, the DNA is TGTGCCAGCAGTTACTCGAAGCCCTCGGGAATAGAGACCCAGTACTTC.